This T cell receptor (beta chain) is from a study of blood T cell repertoires in COVID-19. About the study: Samples representing acute and convalescent COVID-19 were sourced from the United States, Italy and Spain. Nucleic acid was either cDNA or gDNA, and it came from T cells, B-cell-depleted T cells, or PBMCs.

The authors' processing: Estimates of nucleated cell counts were drawn from the amplification of reference gene primers. The assay was immunoSEQ multiplex PCR, and TCRdb's table has in-frame clones only and misses some. Clone size and the V and J calls come from that table; the DNA yielded D and trimming. The sample yields just over 300,000 clones, approximately 85% seen once. Trimming removed 6 bases from V and 3 bases from J, with 29 bases in between. The CDR3 length is 20 residues. Germline V gene data show CDR1 as MNHNY and CDR2 as SVGAGI (reference sequence). Participant-given clinical history determined each cohort assignment.

This sequence was found in a man aged 30 to 45 who had recovered from COVID-19. Sequencing was performed on PBMCs or T cells enriched from blood (not recorded which). The V gene is TRBV6-6, the J gene TRBJ1-4; D possibly corresponds to TRBD1 (5 bases). The CDR3 nucleotides are TGTGCCAGCAGCCAAGATGGAATTCGCGCCGAAAGGGGTGCTAATGAAAAACTGTTTTTT. It codes for CASSQDGIRAERGANEKLFF.